The clone carrying this T cell receptor beta chain was detected many times. The antigen is unknown. These data are taken from a study of identical twins. Findings and caveats of the study: Fewer insertions marked abundant cord blood beta clonotypes; young adult naive trended weakly, memory not at all. Twins' excess sharing was less marked for out-of-frame beta sequences.

TCRdb ran MiXCR on the 5' RACE reads and lists one entry per CDR3 protein. The sample lists about 700,000 distinct CDR3 sequences; around 5.7% were seen once. The source is a man between 18 and 35 years old in good health. Sequencing input: naive T cells sorted from blood.

The CDR3 sequence: CSARTEDTQYF. The CDR3 bases are TGCAGTGCTAGGACGGAAGATACGCAGTATTTT. V gene TRBV20-1 combines with J gene TRBJ2-3; D gene ambiguous. The CDR3 consists of 11 residues. Germline lookup yields CDR1 DFQATT and CDR2 SNEGSKA (reference sequence). Trimming left V 3 bases short and J 5 bases short, with 6 bases between.